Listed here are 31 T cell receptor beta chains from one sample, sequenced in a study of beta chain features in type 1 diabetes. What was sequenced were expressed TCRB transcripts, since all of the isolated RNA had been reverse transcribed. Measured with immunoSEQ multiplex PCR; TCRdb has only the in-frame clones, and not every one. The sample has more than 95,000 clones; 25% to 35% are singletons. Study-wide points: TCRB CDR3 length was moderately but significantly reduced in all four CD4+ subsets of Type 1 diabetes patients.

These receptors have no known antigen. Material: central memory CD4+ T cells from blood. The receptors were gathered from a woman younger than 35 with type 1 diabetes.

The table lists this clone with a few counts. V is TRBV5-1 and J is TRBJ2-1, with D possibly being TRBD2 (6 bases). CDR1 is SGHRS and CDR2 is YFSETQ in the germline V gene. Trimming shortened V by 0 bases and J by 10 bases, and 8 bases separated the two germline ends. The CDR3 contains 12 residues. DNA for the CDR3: TGCGCCAGCAGCTTGGAGGCGGGAGAGCAGTTCTTC. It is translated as CASSLEAGEQFF.

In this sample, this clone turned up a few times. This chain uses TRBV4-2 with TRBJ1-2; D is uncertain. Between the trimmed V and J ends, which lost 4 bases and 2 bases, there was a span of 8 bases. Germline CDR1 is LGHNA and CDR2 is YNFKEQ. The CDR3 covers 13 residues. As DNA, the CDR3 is TGTGCCAGCAGCCGAGAACGGAACTATGGCTACACCTTC. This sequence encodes CASSRERNYGYTF.

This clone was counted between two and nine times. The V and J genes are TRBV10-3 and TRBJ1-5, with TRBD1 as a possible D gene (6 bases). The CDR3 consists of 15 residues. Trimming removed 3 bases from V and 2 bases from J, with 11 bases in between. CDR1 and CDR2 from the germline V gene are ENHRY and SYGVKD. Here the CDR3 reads CAISDQAGGNQPQHF. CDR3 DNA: TGTGCCATCAGTGACCAGGCAGGGGGCAATCAGCCCCAGCATTTT.

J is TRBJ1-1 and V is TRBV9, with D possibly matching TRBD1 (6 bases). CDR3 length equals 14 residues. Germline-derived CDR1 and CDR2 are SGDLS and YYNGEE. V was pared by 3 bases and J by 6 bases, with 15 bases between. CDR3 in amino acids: CASSEWVPGAEAFF. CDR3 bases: TGTGCCAGCAGCGAGTGGGTCCCAGGGGCTGAAGCTTTCTTT.

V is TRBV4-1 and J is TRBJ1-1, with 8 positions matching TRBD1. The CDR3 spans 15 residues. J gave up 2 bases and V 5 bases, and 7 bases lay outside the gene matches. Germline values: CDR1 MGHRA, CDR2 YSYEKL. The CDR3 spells CASSGGQGKNTEAFF. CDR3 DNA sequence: TGCGCCAGCAGCGGCGGACAGGGTAAAAACACTGAAGCTTTCTTT.

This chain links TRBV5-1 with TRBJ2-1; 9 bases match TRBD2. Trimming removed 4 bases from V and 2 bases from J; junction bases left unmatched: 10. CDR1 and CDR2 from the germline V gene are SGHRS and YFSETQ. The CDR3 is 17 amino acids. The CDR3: CASSRRASGVTYNEQFF. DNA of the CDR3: TGCGCCAGCAGCCGGCGGGCTAGCGGGGTCACCTACAATGAGCAGTTCTTC. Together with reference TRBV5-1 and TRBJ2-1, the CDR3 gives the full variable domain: KAGVTQTPRYLIKTRGQQVTLSCSPISGHRSVSWYQQTPGQGLQFLFEYFSETQRNKGNFPGRFSGRQFSNSRSEMNVSTLELGDSALYLCASSRRASGVTYNEQFFGPGTRLTVL.

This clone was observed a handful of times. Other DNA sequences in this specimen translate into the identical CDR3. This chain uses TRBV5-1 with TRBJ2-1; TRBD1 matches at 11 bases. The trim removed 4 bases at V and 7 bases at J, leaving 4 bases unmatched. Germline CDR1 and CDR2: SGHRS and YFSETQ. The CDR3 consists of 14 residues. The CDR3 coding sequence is TGCGCCAGCAGCCCCGGGACAGGGGGGAATGAGCAGTTCTTC. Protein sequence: CASSPGTGGNEQFF.

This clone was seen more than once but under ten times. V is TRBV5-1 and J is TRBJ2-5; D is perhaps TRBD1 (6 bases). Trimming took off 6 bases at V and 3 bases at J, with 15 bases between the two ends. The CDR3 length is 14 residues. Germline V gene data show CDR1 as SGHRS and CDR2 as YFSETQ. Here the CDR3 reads CASTMNAGEETQYF. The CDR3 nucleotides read TGCGCCAGCACCATGAATGCAGGGGAAGAGACCCAGTACTTC.

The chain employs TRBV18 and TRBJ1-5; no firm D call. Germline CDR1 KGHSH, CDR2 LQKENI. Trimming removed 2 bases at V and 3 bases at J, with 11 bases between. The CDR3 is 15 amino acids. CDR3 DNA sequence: TGTGCCAGCTCACCAGATCGGGTTTTCAATCAGCCCCAGCATTTT. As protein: CASSPDRVFNQPQHF.

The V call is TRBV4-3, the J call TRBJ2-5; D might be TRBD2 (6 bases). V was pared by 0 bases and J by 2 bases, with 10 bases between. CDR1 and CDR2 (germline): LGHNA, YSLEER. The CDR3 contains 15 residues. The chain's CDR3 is CASSQDHGRQETQYF. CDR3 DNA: TGCGCCAGCAGCCAAGATCATGGGAGGCAAGAGACCCAGTACTTC.

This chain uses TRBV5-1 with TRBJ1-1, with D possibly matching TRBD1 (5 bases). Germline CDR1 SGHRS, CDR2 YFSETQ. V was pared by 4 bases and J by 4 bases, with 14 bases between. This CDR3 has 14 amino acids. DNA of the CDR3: TGCGCCAGCAGCCTTCGGGGGGAACGCACTGAAGCTTTCTTT. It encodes CASSLRGERTEAFF.

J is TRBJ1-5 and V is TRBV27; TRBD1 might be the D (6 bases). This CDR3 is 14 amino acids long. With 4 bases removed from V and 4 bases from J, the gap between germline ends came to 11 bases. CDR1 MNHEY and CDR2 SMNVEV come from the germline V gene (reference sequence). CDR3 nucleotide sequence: TGTGCCAGCAGTTGGGGGGGCGTTAATCAGCCCCAGCATTTT. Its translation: CASSWGGVNQPQHF.

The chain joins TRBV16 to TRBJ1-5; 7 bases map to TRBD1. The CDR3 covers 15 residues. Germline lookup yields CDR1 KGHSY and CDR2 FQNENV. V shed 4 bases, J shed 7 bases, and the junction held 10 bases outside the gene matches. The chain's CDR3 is CASSLASAGGQPQHF. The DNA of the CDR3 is TGTGCCAGCAGCCTCGCCAGCGCAGGGGGACAGCCCCAGCATTTT. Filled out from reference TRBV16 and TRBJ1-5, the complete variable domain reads GEEVAQTPKHLVRGEGQKAKLYCAPIKGHSYVFWYQQVLKNEFKFLISFQNENVFDETGMPKERFSAKCLPNSPCSLEIQATKLEDSAVYFCASSLASAGGQPQHFGDGTRLSIL.

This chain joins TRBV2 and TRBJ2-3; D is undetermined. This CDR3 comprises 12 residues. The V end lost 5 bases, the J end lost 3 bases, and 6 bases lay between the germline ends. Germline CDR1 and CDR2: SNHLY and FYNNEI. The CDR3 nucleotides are TGTGCCAGCAGTCTACGGACAGATACGCAGTATTTT. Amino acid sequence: CASSLRTDTQYF.

The DNA for the CDR3 is TGTGCCAGCAGCGTTTCTGGCCGAAGCACAGATACGCAGTATTTT. It translates to CASSVSGRSTDTQYF. The chain uses TRBV9 and TRBJ2-3; D gene uncertain. The CDR3 covers 15 residues. V was pared by 2 bases and J by 0 bases, with 10 bases between. Germline V CDR1 and CDR2: SGDLS, YYNGEE. The complete variable domain, with remaining parts taken from reference TRBV9 and TRBJ2-3, reads DSGVTQTPKHLITATGQRVTLRCSPRSGDLSVYWYQQSLDQGLQFLIQYYNGEERAKGNILERFSAQQFPDLHSELNLSSLELGDSALYFCASSVSGRSTDTQYFGPGTRLTVL.

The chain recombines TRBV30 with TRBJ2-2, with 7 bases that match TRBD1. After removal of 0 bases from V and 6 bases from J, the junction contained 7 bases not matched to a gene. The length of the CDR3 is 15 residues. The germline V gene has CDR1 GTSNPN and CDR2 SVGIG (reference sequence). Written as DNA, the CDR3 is TGTGCCTGGAGTGTTCCCGGGACAGAGGCCGGGGAGCTGTTTTTT. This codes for CAWSVPGTEAGELFF. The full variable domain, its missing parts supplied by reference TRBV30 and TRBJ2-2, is SQTIHQWPATLVQPVGSPLSLECTVEGTSNPNLYWYRQAAGRGLQLLFYSVGIGQISSEVPQNLSASRPQDRQFILSSKKLLLSDSGFYLCAWSVPGTEAGELFFGEGSRLTVL.

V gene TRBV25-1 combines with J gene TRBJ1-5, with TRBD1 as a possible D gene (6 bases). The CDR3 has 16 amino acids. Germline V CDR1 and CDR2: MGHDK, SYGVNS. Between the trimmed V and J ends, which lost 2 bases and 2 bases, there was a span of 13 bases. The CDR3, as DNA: TGTGCCAGCAGTGAAGGTACAGGGAAACGCAATCAGCCCCAGCATTTT. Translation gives CASSEGTGKRNQPQHF.

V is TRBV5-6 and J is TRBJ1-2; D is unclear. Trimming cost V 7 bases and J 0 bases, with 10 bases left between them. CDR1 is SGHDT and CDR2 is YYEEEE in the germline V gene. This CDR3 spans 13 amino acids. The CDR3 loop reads CASLGGTNYGYTF. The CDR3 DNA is TGTGCCAGCCTGGGAGGGACTAACTATGGCTACACCTTC.

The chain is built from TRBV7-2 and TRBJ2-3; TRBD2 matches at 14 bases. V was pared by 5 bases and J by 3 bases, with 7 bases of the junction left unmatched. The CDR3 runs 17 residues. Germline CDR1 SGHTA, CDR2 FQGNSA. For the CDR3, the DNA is TGTGCCAGCAGCCCAGGGACTAGCGGGAGTTCGACAGATACGCAGTATTTT. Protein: CASSPGTSGSSTDTQYF.

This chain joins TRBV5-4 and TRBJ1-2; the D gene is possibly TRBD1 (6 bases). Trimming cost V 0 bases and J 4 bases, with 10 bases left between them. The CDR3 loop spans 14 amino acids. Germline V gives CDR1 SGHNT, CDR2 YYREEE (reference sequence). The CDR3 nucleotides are TGTGCCAGCAGCTTGGTACAGGGTGGCTATGGCTACACCTTC. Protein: CASSLVQGGYGYTF.

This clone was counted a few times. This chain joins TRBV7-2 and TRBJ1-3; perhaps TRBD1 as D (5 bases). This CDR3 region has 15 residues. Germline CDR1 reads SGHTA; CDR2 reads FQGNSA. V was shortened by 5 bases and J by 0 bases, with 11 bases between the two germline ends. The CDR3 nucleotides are TGTGCCAGCAGCCCAGACACAGGCTCTGGAAACACCATATATTTT. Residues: CASSPDTGSGNTIYF.

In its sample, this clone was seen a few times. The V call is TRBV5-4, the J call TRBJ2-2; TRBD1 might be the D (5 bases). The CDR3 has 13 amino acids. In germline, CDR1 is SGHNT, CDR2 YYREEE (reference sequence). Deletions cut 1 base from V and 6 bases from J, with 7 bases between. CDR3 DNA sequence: TGTGCCAGCAGCTTGCAGGGCGCCGGGGAGCTGTTTTTT. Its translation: CASSLQGAGELFF.

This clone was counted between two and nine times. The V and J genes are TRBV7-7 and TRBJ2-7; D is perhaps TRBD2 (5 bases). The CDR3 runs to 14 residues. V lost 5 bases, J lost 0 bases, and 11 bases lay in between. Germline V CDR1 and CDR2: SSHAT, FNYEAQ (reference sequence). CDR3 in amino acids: CASSPSSLSYEQYF. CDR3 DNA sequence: TGTGCCAGCAGCCCCTCTAGCCTCTCCTACGAGCAGTACTTC.

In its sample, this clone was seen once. CDR3 DNA sequence: TGTGCCTGGAAGAGACTAGCGGGAGCCACCGGGGAGCTGTTTTTT. Its translation: CAWKRLAGATGELFF. The rearrangement links TRBV30 to TRBJ2-2, with TRBD2 matching over 12 bases. Per germline, CDR1 GTSNPN and CDR2 SVGIG (reference sequence). V dropped 4 bases and J dropped 4; count of bases not matched to a gene: 4. The CDR3 is made up of 15 amino acids.

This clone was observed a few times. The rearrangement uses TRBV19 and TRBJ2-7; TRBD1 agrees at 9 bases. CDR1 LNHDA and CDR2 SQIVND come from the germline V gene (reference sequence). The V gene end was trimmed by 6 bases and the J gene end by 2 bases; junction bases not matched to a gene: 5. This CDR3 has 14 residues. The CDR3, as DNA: TGTGCCAGTAGCATGACAGGGGGAGCCTACGAGCAGTACGTC. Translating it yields CASSMTGGAYEQYV.

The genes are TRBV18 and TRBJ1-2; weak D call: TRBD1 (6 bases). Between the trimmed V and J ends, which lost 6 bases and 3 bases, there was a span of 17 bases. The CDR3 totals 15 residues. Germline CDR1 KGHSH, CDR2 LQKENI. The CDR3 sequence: CASSPNSDRDYGYTF. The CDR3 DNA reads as TGTGCCAGCTCTCCAAATTCGGACAGAGACTATGGCTACACCTTC. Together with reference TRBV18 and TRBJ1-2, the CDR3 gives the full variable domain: NAGVMQNPRHLVRRRGQEARLRCSPMKGHSHVYWYRQLPEEGLKFMVYLQKENIIDESGMPKERFSAEFPKEGPSILRIQQVVRGDSAAYFCASSPNSDRDYGYTFGSGTRLTVV.

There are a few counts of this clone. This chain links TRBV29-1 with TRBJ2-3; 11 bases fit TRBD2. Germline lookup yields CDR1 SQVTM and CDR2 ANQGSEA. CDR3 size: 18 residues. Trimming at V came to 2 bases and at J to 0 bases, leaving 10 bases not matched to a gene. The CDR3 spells CSVESQGLAVSSTDTQYF. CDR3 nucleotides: TGCAGCGTTGAAAGTCAGGGACTAGCGGTTTCTAGCACAGATACGCAGTATTTT.

The CDR3: CAISYLTSGSYNEQFF. The CDR3, as DNA: TGTGCCATCAGTTATTTGACTAGCGGTTCCTACAATGAGCAGTTCTTC. The J gene is TRBJ2-1, the V gene TRBV10-3, with 9 bases identical to TRBD2. Germline lookup yields CDR1 ENHRY and CDR2 SYGVKD. The length of the CDR3 is 16 residues. V lost 5 bases and J lost 1; bases outside the gene matches: 6.

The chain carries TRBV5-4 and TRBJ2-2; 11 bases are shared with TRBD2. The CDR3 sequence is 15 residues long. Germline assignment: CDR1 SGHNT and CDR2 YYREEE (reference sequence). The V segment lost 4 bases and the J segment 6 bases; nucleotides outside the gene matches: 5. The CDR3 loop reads CASSPTSGTPGELFF. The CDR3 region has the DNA TGTGCCAGCAGCCCGACTAGCGGGACCCCCGGGGAGCTGTTTTTT.

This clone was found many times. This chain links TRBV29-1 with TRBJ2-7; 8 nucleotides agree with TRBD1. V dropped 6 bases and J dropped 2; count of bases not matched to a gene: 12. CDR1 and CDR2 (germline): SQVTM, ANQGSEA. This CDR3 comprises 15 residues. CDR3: CSVEPGTGEPYEQYV. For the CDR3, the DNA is TGCAGCGTAGAACCTGGGACAGGCGAACCCTACGAGCAGTACGTC.

The CDR3 here is CASSYPGGDGYTF. For the CDR3, the DNA is TGTGCCAGCAGTTACCCGGGGGGGGACGGCTACACCTTC. The V gene is TRBV6-6, the J gene TRBJ1-2; possible D gene TRBD1, 5 bases. CDR3 length equals 13 residues. Germline loops: CDR1 MNHNY, CDR2 SVGAGI (reference sequence). Trimming stripped 2 bases from V and 8 bases from J, with 12 bases between.